This T cell receptor beta chain is drawn from a study of blood T cells in healthy people across ages. Study-wide results and limits: Because donor CMV status was unknown, expanded clonotype changes were possibly confounded.

This clonotype has only a few counts. Its antigen is undetermined. Every donor gave 8.5 to 10 milliliters of peripheral blood. CDR1 is SNHLY, CDR2 FYNNEI, per germline. This CDR3 is 10 amino acids long. Alongside a J-beta primer mix, a sample-barcoded 5' primer served in a second PCR lasting about 7 to 12 cycles. TCRdb reprocessed the 5' RACE reads via MiXCR and lists one record per CDR3 protein. The sample comprises 250,000 to 300,000 distinct CDR3 sequences, roughly a quarter of which are singletons, and 25% to 35% rests with the top ten. The clonotype comes from a woman in her 70s in good health. V is TRBV2 and J is TRBJ2-7, with D possibly called TRBD1 or TRBD2 (5 bases each). The end of the DNA aligns better with TRBJ2-5, so the J call may be wrong. Sequenced sample: blood. As DNA, the CDR3 is TGTGCCAGGGGGGAAGAGACCCAGTACTTC. It translates to CARGEETQYF.